This is a list of T cell receptor beta chains from one sample in a study of CD8+ T cells in alopecia areata. Profiling relied on immunoSEQ multiplex PCR, and the TCRdb table lists in-frame clones only, not all of them. The sample includes about 130,000 clones, around 50% of them seen just once. The starting material was CD4+ T cells sorted from blood, obtained at week 0. These receptors were collected from a human donor with alopecia areata. Each CDR3 is given without its conserved first and last residue. The order of the fields is V gene, clone size, J gene, CDR3 protein. Rows may omit the clone size; those that give it use once, few, many or a size class.

TRBV5-1	NA	TRBJ2-5	ASSPGRGQETQY
TRBV29-1	NA	TRBJ1-2	SSRGDRYGYT
TRBV7-9	NA	TRBJ2-2	ASSLALASGGELF
TRBV5-1	NA	TRBJ1-1	ASSPQTDRGTEAF
TRBV29-1	few	TRBJ2-3	SVEGGGRDTQY
TRBV4-3	few	TRBJ2-1	ASSQEAGRNEQF
TRBV30	NA	TRBJ1-5	AWSASGQPQH
TRBV27	NA	TRBJ2-3	ASSFTGQGDTQY
TRBV10-3	NA	TRBJ1-5	ATEDSPNQPQH
TRBV5-1	NA	TRBJ1-5	ASSLGADTYQPQH
TRBV29-1	NA	TRBJ1-3	SVRTGTGNTIY
TRBV29-1	NA	TRBJ2-5	SVGGGEETQY
TRBV7-2	many	TRBJ2-3	ASSPQPGGDTQY
TRBV6-1	few	TRBJ1-6	ASTWGTLNSPLH
TRBV2	NA	TRBJ1-1	ASQDRGVAF
TRBV30	NA	TRBJ2-1	AWTRTSGVYEQF
TRBV6-5	few	TRBJ2-5	ASSLARQGETQY
TRBV10-3	NA	TRBJ1-2	AISIQGTNYGYT
TRBV25-1	NA	TRBJ2-4	ASAEGGSIQY
TRBV6-5	NA	TRBJ1-1	ASSYSSNWDTEAF
TRBV6-5	NA	TRBJ2-7	ASSIGDRPYEQY
TRBV5-1	NA	TRBJ2-3	ASSPGTDTQY
TRBV7-9	NA	TRBJ2-2	ASSSFSGTGELF
TRBV30	NA	TRBJ1-6	ACDRVGSPLH
TRBV4-3	few	TRBJ2-5	ASSQGLTRGPYVRTQY
TRBV29-1	NA	TRBJ2-5	SGLLAGVETQY
TRBV30	NA	TRBJ2-6	ACSLAGANVLT